A selection of T cell receptor beta chains follows, all from one sample in a study of OX40 agonist ivuxolimab in advanced cancers. Clones were sequenced by immunoSEQ multiplex PCR, and TCRdb holds only the in-frame ones, with some missing. The table has about 80,000 clones, approximately 90% seen once. Source: CD4+ or CD8+ T cells sorted from blood, taken in a trial of the OX40 agonist ivuxolimab. The receptor set was obtained from an adult with an advanced solid tumor such as melanoma, head and neck, liver or kidney cancer. CDR3s include the opening cysteine and the closing phenylalanine or tryptophan. D genes are given only for firm matches. Clone size, where shown, is once, few, many, or a class for clones that have expanded.

-,TRBV7-2,TRBJ1-1,-,CASTLRRGTEAFF,TGTGCCAGCACCCTTAGAAGGGGGACTGAAGCTTTCTTT
-,TRBV5-1,TRBJ1-2,-,CASSPDSYYGYTF,TGCGCCAGCAGCCCGGACTCCTACTATGGCTACACCTTC
-,TRBV5-1,TRBJ1-5,TRBD1,CASSAGQGGSNQPQHF,TGCGCCAGCAGCGCCGGACAGGGGGGCTCCAATCAGCCCCAGCATTTT
-,TRBV9,TRBJ2-3,-,CASTDSTDTQYF,TGTGCCAGCACCGACAGTACAGATACGCAGTATTTT
once,TRBV10-3,TRBJ1-2,-,CAIRAGSPNYGYTF,TGTGCCATCAGGGCAGGGAGCCCTAACTATGGCTACACCTTC
-,TRBV27,TRBJ2-7,TRBD1,CASSLTGTGEHEQYF,TGTGCCAGCAGCCTCACCGGGACAGGGGAACACGAGCAGTACTTC
once,TRBV4-2,TRBJ2-7,TRBD1,CASSPSDRGDYEQYF,TGTGCCAGCAGCCCCAGCGACAGGGGTGATTACGAGCAGTACTTC
-,TRBV5-1,TRBJ1-5,TRBD1,CASSLTGDNQPQHF,TGCGCCAGCAGCCTGACAGGGGACAATCAGCCCCAGCATTTT
-,TRBV19,TRBJ1-1,-,CASNRNTEAFF,TGTGCCAGTAACAGGAACACTGAAGCTTTCTTT
-,TRBV7-8,TRBJ1-2,-,CASSLGLDYGYTF,TGTGCCAGCAGCTTAGGACTCGACTATGGCTACACCTTC
-,TRBV11-1,TRBJ1-1,TRBD1,CASTTRGFGTATTEAFF,TGTGCCAGCACCACCAGGGGGTTCGGGACAGCCACCACTGAAGCTTTCTTT
-,TRBV5-4,TRBJ1-4,TRBD1,CASSGTAGGHEKLFF,TGTGCCAGCAGCGGGACAGCCGGGGGGCATGAAAAACTGTTTTTT
once,TRBV10-3,TRBJ2-6,-,CAIAGGNSGANVLTF,TGTGCCATCGCAGGGGGGAACTCTGGGGCCAACGTCCTGACTTTC
-,TRBV12-5,TRBJ2-2,TRBD1,CASGLVLGQGRTDGELFF,TGTGCTAGTGGTTTGGTACTCGGACAGGGCCGAACGGACGGGGAGCTGTTTTTT
once,TRBV6-1,TRBJ2-1,-,CASSEPSRRDNEQFF,TGTGCCAGCAGTGAACCAAGCAGAAGGGACAATGAGCAGTTCTTC
-,TRBV6-5,TRBJ1-5,TRBD1,CASGVQGVGNQPQHF,TGTGCCAGCGGCGTCCAGGGGGTGGGCAATCAGCCCCAGCATTTT
once,TRBV11-3,TRBJ2-1,-,CASSSGTWGDEQFF,TGTGCCAGCAGCTCAGGGACCTGGGGAGATGAGCAGTTCTTC
-,TRBV5-5,TRBJ1-2,-,CASSLLSGNYGYTF,TGTGCCAGCAGCTTGTTATCGGGCAACTATGGCTACACCTTC
few,TRBV28,TRBJ1-4,TRBD1,CASSKSRDRAEKLFF,TGTGCCAGCAGTAAATCTCGGGACAGGGCCGAAAAACTGTTTTTT
-,TRBV11-2,TRBJ2-1,-,CASSPPGQGRTLQFF,TGTGCCAGCAGCCCCCCAGGGCAGGGACGTACGCTGCAGTTCTTC
once,TRBV5-1,TRBJ2-5,-,CASSLYQETQYF,TGCGCCAGCAGCTTGTACCAAGAGACCCAGTACTTC
-,TRBV29-1,TRBJ1-1,-,CSVEDLLKGQEAFF,TGCAGCGTTGAAGATCTCCTAAAAGGACAAGAAGCTTTCTTT
-,TRBV7-9,TRBJ2-5,-,CASSFPRRLGETQYF,TGTGCCAGCAGCTTCCCGCGGCGCCTGGGGGAGACCCAGTACTTC
-,TRBV5-1,TRBJ2-5,-,CASTQVGGQSQYF,TGCGCCAGCACCCAGGTCGGGGGACAGAGCCAGTACTTC
-,TRBV5-6,TRBJ2-3,-,CASSFPRDTQYF,TGTGCCAGCAGCTTCCCCAGGGATACGCAGTATTTT
-,TRBV15,TRBJ1-2,-,CATSRDRRTNYGYTF,TGTGCCACCAGCAGAGATCGACGGACGAACTATGGCTACACCTTC
once,TRBV5-4,TRBJ2-5,TRBD1,CASSRTGQETQYF,TGTGCCAGCAGTCGGACAGGGCAAGAGACCCAGTACTTC
-,TRBV5-1,TRBJ2-5,TRBD1,CASSSTGTVSQETQYF,TGCGCCAGCAGCTCCACCGGGACAGTAAGCCAAGAGACCCAGTACTTC
-,TRBV6-5,TRBJ2-7,TRBD1,CASSRQGGAHEQYF,TGTGCCAGCAGCAGACAGGGTGGGGCCCACGAGCAGTACTTC
few,TRBV5-1,TRBJ1-1,-,CASSLDRANTEAFF,TGCGCCAGCAGCCTGGATAGGGCGAACACTGAAGCTTTCTTT
-,TRBV7-2,TRBJ2-1,-,CASSLGWGAAYNEQFF,TGTGCCAGCAGCTTAGGGTGGGGGGCGGCCTACAATGAGCAGTTCTTC
-,TRBV18,TRBJ1-4,-,CASSLTGGGSDEKLFF,TGTGCCAGCTCGTTGACTGGCGGGGGGTCCGATGAAAAACTGTTTTTT
few,TRBV18,TRBJ2-1,-,CASSSLRGEQFF,TGTGCCAGCTCGTCCCTTAGGGGTGAGCAGTTCTTC
-,TRBV28,TRBJ1-1,TRBD1,CASSTPQGQGKAFF,TGTGCCAGCAGTACCCCCCAAGGACAGGGTAAGGCTTTCTTT
-,TRBV5-1,TRBJ1-1,TRBD1,CASSLRSQGEMNTEAFF,TGCGCCAGCAGCTTGCGGTCACAGGGGGAAATGAACACTGAAGCTTTCTTT
-,TRBV10-3,TRBJ2-3,-,CAISKQTVSTDTQYF,TGTGCCATCAGCAAGCAAACCGTAAGCACAGATACGCAGTATTTT